What follows describes a single TCR beta chain. The specificity of this receptor is unknown. Per-base quality was not reported, and no clone a single base away is much larger than it. The data derive from a study of persistence of HIV-infected CD4 T cells (dated by TCRdb to 2020 to 2021). About the full investigation: Participants had been on suppressive ART for a median of around eight years. Peripheral blood samples of up to roughly 180 mL were obtained at multiple time points, with the exception of a couple of participants, for whom leukapheresis was performed at a single time point. The study isolated CMV- and HIV-1 Gag-responding CD4+ T cells from ART-treated individuals to examine antigen-driven clonal expansion of HIV-1-infected cells. TCRbeta sequencing assessed the clonality of all cells in each sorted population, while proviral sequencing assessed the clonality of infected cells. For the TCR cluster analysis across participants, 8 participants were included for CMV and six or seven participants for Gag.

The meaning of the sample's treatment or condition label: suppressive antiretroviral therapy. A pool of overlapping HIV-1 Gag 15-mer peptides, at 0.95 to 1 ug per peptide per mL, was used to stimulate the cells. Responding CD4+ T cells were sorted on the basis of upregulation of both CD40 ligand and CD69. Participants were HIV-1-infected adults who started suppressive ART during chronic infection. For at least 4 years, participants had undetectable plasma HIV-1 RNA, below 50 copies/mL. To be included, a participant needed positive CMV serology and a CD4+ T cell count above 400 cells/uL. Before stimulation, PBMCs were isolated using density centrifugation and then depleted of CD8+ T cells. Stimulation of CD8-depleted PBMCs was carried out for over 15 hours with anti-CD28/CD49d costimulation, CD40-blocking antibody and enfuvirtide, to prevent new infections. Cells were sorted on a Beckman Coulter MoFlo Legacy or XDP sorter, with propidium iodide excluding dead cells. Genomic DNA was extracted using the QIAamp DNA Mini Kit for samples with more than one million cells and using the Quick-DNA Microprep Kit for all other samples.

Findings and caveats that apply to the study as a whole: Only a small number of individuals took part in the study, and the range of antigens tested was limited. TCR oligoclonality correlated with proviral oligoclonality within the same sorted populations. Significantly lower TCRbeta richness was observed in CMV- and Gag-responding cells than in anti-CD3/anti-CD28-responding cells, and higher oligoclonality was observed in CMV-responding cells than in CD3/CD28-stimulated and Gag-responding cells. Antigen-responding cells were enriched for expanded CDR3beta sequences that were degenerate, which suggests that CD4+ responses to CMV and Gag underwent convergent selection. Bulk TCR analyses could not be limited to the rare CMV-responding cells that actually contained HIV-1 proviruses.

The immunoSEQ hsTCRB assay version 4 in survey mode was used to sequence TCRbeta repertoires from genomic DNA. For TCRbeta sequencing, genomic DNA was diluted to 10 ng/uL, and up to roughly 1 ug was used per sample. Per the original workflow: Analysis of the TCRbeta data was done in ImmunoSeq Analyzer 3.0, and diversity was computed on productive nucleotide rearrangements. The improved Chao index was used to estimate lower-bound TCR diversity, and the Gini coefficient was used to estimate clonality using the Immunarch R package. Different nucleotide rearrangements encoding the same CDR3beta amino acid sequence were counted as distinct clonotypes. TCRbeta sequences significantly enriched in antigen-responding cells relative to anti-CD3/anti-CD28-activated cells were identified by differential abundance analysis. TCRs were clustered by predicted peptide-MHC specificity with GLIPH2, both within individual participants and across merged participant data sets. Held by TCRdb, this immuneACCESS table contains in-frame sequences only and omits some clones. Under half of the omission traces to an unresolved V gene where checked; the cause of the rest is unknown. The DNA was the basis for D and trimming; V, J and clone size are from that table. This sample has approximately 25,000 clones in its table, and under 80% of those were observed once. The top ten clonotypes cover approximately 1.7% of the sample.

The CDR3 runs 16 amino acids, cysteine and phenylalanine included. The retained sequence is limited to the CDR3, 48 bases, with the frame set at the first base. V lost 5 bases and J lost 1 base, and the count of bases not matched to a germline gene is 10. Looking up the germline V gene (reference sequence) yields CDR1 LNHDA and CDR2 SQIVND. The chain employs TRBV19 and TRBJ1-2; a stretch of 7 junction bases matches TRBD1. The specimen comprised CD4+ T cells sorted from PBMCs after roughly 18-hour stimulation, sampled from a patient who received antiretroviral therapy. The sample's cell subset or site, from its label and the paper: CD40L+CD69+ CD4 T cells responding to HIV-1 Gag peptides. This TCR was sampled from an adult man with HIV who was CMV-seropositive. CDR3 loop: CASSYLRAGGNYGYTF. The DNA sequence reads TGTGCCAGTAGTTATCTGCGGGCAGGGGGTAACTATGGCTACACCTTC.